This is a list of T cell receptor beta chains from one sample in a study of PD-1 blockade in classical Hodgkin lymphoma. Assay used: immunoSEQ multiplex PCR; TCRdb lists only in-frame clones, some missing. Found here are about 98,000 clones, approximately 92% of them singletons; the top ten hold over 2.5%. The starting material was peripheral blood mononuclear cells (PBMCs), obtained at baseline. Receptors originate from a human donor with classical Hodgkin lymphoma. Each CDR3 is given with its conserved first and last residue. A D gene is named only where the DNA matches it firmly. Size values are once, few and many counts, or a class for expanded clones, and some rows have none.

CDR3	DNA	size	V	J	D
CASSPWTGVYEQYF	TGTGCCAGTAGTCCCTGGACAGGGGTCTACGAGCAGTACTTC	NA	TRBV19	TRBJ2-7	TRBD1
CASRAGGQETQYF	TGTGCCAGCAGGGCGGGTGGTCAAGAGACCCAGTACTTC	NA	TRBV2	TRBJ2-5	NA
CASSLSRDRGHFNEQFF	TGTGCCAGCAGCTTAAGTCGGGACAGGGGGCATTTCAATGAGCAGTTCTTC	NA	TRBV7-3	TRBJ2-1	TRBD1
CASSLEGGVQFF	TGTGCCAGCAGCTTAGAGGGGGGCGTGCAGTTCTTC	once	TRBV7-2	TRBJ2-1	NA
CASSQEGRPNTEAFF	TGCGCCAGCAGCCAAGAGGGACGGCCGAACACTGAAGCTTTCTTT	NA	TRBV4-1	TRBJ1-1	NA
CASSFGDRPYEQYF	TGCGCCAGCAGCTTTGGGGACAGACCCTACGAGCAGTACTTC	NA	TRBV5-1	TRBJ2-7	TRBD1
CASSSQGLAGGNIQYF	TGTGCCAGCAGCTCCCAGGGACTAGCGGGAGGGAACATTCAGTACTTC	NA	TRBV7-3	TRBJ2-4	TRBD2
CASSLVGGGVSYEQYF	TGTGCCAGCAGCTTAGTGGGTGGCGGAGTGAGCTACGAGCAGTACTTC	NA	TRBV7-2	TRBJ2-7	NA
CASSDRGGTYEQYF	TGTGCCAGCAGTGACAGGGGAGGGACCTACGAGCAGTACTTC	NA	TRBV6-1	TRBJ2-7	NA
CASSPPGARQETQYF	TGTGCCAGCTCACCACCTGGGGCAAGACAAGAGACCCAGTACTTC	NA	TRBV18	TRBJ2-5	NA
CASSLSRANTEAFF	TGTGCCAGCAGTTTGTCCAGGGCGAACACTGAAGCTTTCTTT	NA	TRBV27	TRBJ1-1	NA
CASGEDRPGNTIYF	TGCGCCAGCGGCGAGGACAGGCCAGGAAACACCATATATTTT	NA	TRBV5-1	TRBJ1-3	TRBD1
CASSATQVWGSQPQHF	TGTGCCAGTAGTGCCACACAGGTGTGGGGTAGTCAGCCCCAGCATTTT	NA	TRBV19	TRBJ1-5	NA
CASSEWGYEQYF	TGTGCCAGCAGCGAGTGGGGCTACGAGCAGTACTTC	NA	TRBV11-1	TRBJ2-7	NA
CASSLEMTGTLGGYTF	TGTGCCAGCAGTTTAGAAATGACAGGGACCTTGGGTGGCTACACCTTC	NA	TRBV27	TRBJ1-2	TRBD1
CASSEAGVRQGANYGYTF	TGTGCCAGCAGTGAAGCGGGGGTGCGACAGGGGGCCAACTATGGCTACACCTTC	NA	TRBV2	TRBJ1-2	TRBD1
CASSRTGDYNEQFF	TGTGCCAGCAGTCGGACAGGAGACTACAATGAGCAGTTCTTC	NA	TRBV2	TRBJ2-1	TRBD1
CASSRTGLDGYTF	TGTGCCAGCAGCCGGACAGGCTTGGATGGCTACACCTTC	NA	TRBV7-2	TRBJ1-2	TRBD1
CASSDRFAFF	TGTGCCAGTTCCGATAGATTTGCTTTCTTT	NA	TRBV2	TRBJ1-1	NA
CASSPTPNYGYTF	TGTGCCAGCAGCCCCACCCCGAACTATGGCTACACCTTC	NA	TRBV14	TRBJ1-2	NA
CASAPLRAGMGYTF	TGCGCCAGCGCCCCCCTCAGGGCTGGGATGGGCTACACCTTC	once	TRBV5-1	TRBJ1-2	NA
CASSITGARNYDEQYF	TGTGCCAGTAGTATTACAGGGGCTAGAAATTACGACGAGCAGTACTTC	NA	TRBV19	TRBJ2-7	TRBD1
CASSSGAGEYTDTQYF	TGTGCCAGCAGCTCCGGGGCGGGAGAGTACACAGATACGCAGTATTTT	once	TRBV11-1	TRBJ2-3	TRBD2
CASSITPGRPGSYNEQFF	TGTGCCAGTAGTATAACCCCGGGGCGCCCTGGCTCCTACAATGAGCAGTTCTTC	NA	TRBV19	TRBJ2-1	NA
CASSLNPAEQYF	TGTGCCAGCAGTTTAAATCCCGCCGAGCAGTACTTC	NA	TRBV28	TRBJ2-7	NA
CASSLELSPSYEQYF	TGCGCCAGCAGCTTGGAGCTGTCCCCAAGCTACGAGCAGTACTTC	NA	TRBV5-1	TRBJ2-7	NA
CARSLDAGPTDTQYF	TGTGCCAGAAGCTTGGATGCGGGCCCCACAGATACGCAGTATTTT	NA	TRBV5-3	TRBJ2-3	NA
CASSIRGRETQYF	TGTGCCAGTAGTATACGGGGACGGGAGACCCAGTACTTC	NA	TRBV19	TRBJ2-5	NA
CASSEAFFGEETQYF	TGTGCCAGCAGTGAAGCGTTTTTCGGGGAGGAGACCCAGTACTTC	NA	TRBV6-1	TRBJ2-5	NA
CASSLNGVRDTTEAFF	TGTGCCAGCAGTTTAAACGGGGTTAGGGATACCACTGAAGCTTTCTTT	NA	TRBV27	TRBJ1-1	NA
CATDWGYYEQYF	TGTGCCACGGACTGGGGGTACTACGAGCAGTACTTC	NA	TRBV27	TRBJ2-7	NA
CASSPRSDWALHF	TGTGCCAGCAGCCCCCGTTCGGATTGGGCCCTCCACTTT	NA	TRBV9	TRBJ1-6	NA
CASSLGAGRQPQHF	TGCGCCAGCAGCTTGGGGGCAGGGCGTCAGCCCCAGCATTTT	NA	TRBV5-1	TRBJ1-5	NA
CASSPLRSGETQYF	TGTGCCAGCTCACCACTCAGGTCCGGAGAGACCCAGTACTTC	NA	TRBV18	TRBJ2-5	NA
CASSSYGQISTDTQYF	TGCGCCAGCAGCTCCTACGGACAGATTAGCACAGATACGCAGTATTTT	NA	TRBV4-1	TRBJ2-3	NA
CATQTATNTEAFF	TGTGCCACTCAGACAGCGACGAACACTGAAGCTTTCTTT	once	TRBV5-4	TRBJ1-1	NA
CASSPPAGDYSTDTQYF	TGCGCCAGCAGCCCTCCTGCCGGGGACTACAGCACAGATACGCAGTATTTT	NA	TRBV5-1	TRBJ2-3	TRBD2
CARSLGGNYGYTF	TGTGCCAGAAGCTTAGGTGGTAACTATGGCTACACCTTC	NA	TRBV7-5	TRBJ1-2	NA
CASSSFPGTDPGNTIYF	TGTGCCAGCAGTTCTTTCCCCGGGACAGACCCTGGAAACACCATATATTTT	NA	TRBV14	TRBJ1-3	TRBD1
CASSQESRGLDTEAFF	TGCGCCAGCAGCCAAGAGTCCAGGGGGCTGGACACTGAAGCTTTCTTT	NA	TRBV4-1	TRBJ1-1	TRBD1
CAWEGGQGAKGYTF	TGTGCCTGGGAGGGAGGACAGGGAGCTAAGGGCTACACCTTC	NA	TRBV30	TRBJ1-2	TRBD1
CASSGTGVTEAFF	TGTGCCAGCAGCGGGACAGGGGTCACTGAAGCTTTCTTT	NA	TRBV5-4	TRBJ1-1	TRBD1
CSVVNRANSYNEQFF	TGCAGCGTTGTCAACAGGGCCAACTCCTACAATGAGCAGTTCTTC	NA	TRBV29-1	TRBJ2-1	NA
CASRRFTSTDTQYF	TGTGCCAGCAGACGATTCACTAGCACAGATACGCAGTATTTT	NA	TRBV27	TRBJ2-3	NA
CATSREEVASGTSYEQYF	TGTGCCACCAGCAGAGAGGAGGTAGCGTCGGGTACATCCTACGAGCAGTACTTC	few	TRBV15	TRBJ2-7	NA
CASSQVAGGYQETQYF	TGTGCCAGCAGCCAAGTAGCGGGAGGGTACCAAGAGACCCAGTACTTC	NA	TRBV4-2	TRBJ2-5	TRBD2
CASSLKTGAYEQYF	TGTGCCAGCAGTCTCAAGACAGGGGCCTACGAGCAGTACTTC	NA	TRBV27	TRBJ2-7	TRBD1
CASSKGPGELFF	TGTGCCAGCAGCAAGGGTCCCGGGGAGCTGTTTTTT	NA	TRBV6-6	TRBJ2-2	NA
CASSRYSRTSGLSSYNEQFF	TGTGCCAGCAGCCGCTACTCGCGGACTAGCGGGTTGAGCTCCTACAATGAGCAGTTCTTC	NA	TRBV13	TRBJ2-1	TRBD2
CASSESQGARRNEQFF	TGTGCCAGCAGTGAAAGTCAGGGGGCAAGGAGGAATGAGCAGTTCTTC	NA	TRBV6-4	TRBJ2-1	TRBD1
CASSLFTGGPRYEQYF	TGTGCTAGCAGCTTATTTACGGGAGGGCCGAGGTACGAGCAGTACTTC	NA	TRBV7-7	TRBJ2-7	TRBD2
CASRVMGQGSTGYTF	TGTGCCAGCAGAGTTATGGGACAGGGATCTACTGGCTACACCTTC	NA	TRBV13	TRBJ1-2	TRBD1
CASSLGPEKNNEQFF	TGTGCCAGCAGCTTAGGGCCCGAGAAGAACAATGAGCAGTTCTTC	NA	TRBV11-2	TRBJ2-1	NA
CATVAGLASTDTQYF	TGTGCCACCGTAGCGGGCCTTGCTAGCACAGATACGCAGTATTTT	NA	TRBV10-3	TRBJ2-3	TRBD2
CASRTTGLGYTF	TGTGCCAGCAGGACGACAGGGCTCGGCTACACCTTC	NA	TRBV6-1	TRBJ1-2	TRBD1
CAWSAPQGGLDQPQHF	TGTGCCTGGAGTGCCCCACAGGGAGGGTTGGATCAGCCCCAGCATTTT	NA	TRBV30	TRBJ1-5	NA
CASSLGSTYEAFF	TGCGCCAGCAGCTTGGGTTCGACCTATGAAGCTTTCTTT	NA	TRBV5-1	TRBJ1-1	NA
CASRQYKLASRTDTQYF	TGTGCCAGCAGACAGTACAAACTAGCGTCTCGCACAGATACGCAGTATTTT	NA	TRBV27	TRBJ2-3	TRBD2
CASSYKRSYEQYF	TGTGCCAGCAGTTACAAGAGGTCATACGAGCAGTACTTC	NA	TRBV6-5	TRBJ2-7	NA
CASSLGASPGEQFF	TGCGCCAGCAGCTTGGGGGCTTCGCCCGGTGAGCAGTTCTTC	NA	TRBV5-1	TRBJ2-1	NA